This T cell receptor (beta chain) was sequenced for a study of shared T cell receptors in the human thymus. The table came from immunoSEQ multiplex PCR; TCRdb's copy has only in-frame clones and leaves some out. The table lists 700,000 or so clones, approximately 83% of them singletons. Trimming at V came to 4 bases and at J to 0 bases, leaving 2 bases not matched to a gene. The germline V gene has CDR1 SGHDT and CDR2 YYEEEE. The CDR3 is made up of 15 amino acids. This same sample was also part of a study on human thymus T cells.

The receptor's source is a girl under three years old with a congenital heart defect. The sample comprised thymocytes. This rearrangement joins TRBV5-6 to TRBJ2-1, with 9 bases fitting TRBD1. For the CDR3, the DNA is TGTGCCAGCAGCCCGGACAGGGGCTCCTACAATGAGCAGTTCTTC. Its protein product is CASSPDRGSYNEQFF.